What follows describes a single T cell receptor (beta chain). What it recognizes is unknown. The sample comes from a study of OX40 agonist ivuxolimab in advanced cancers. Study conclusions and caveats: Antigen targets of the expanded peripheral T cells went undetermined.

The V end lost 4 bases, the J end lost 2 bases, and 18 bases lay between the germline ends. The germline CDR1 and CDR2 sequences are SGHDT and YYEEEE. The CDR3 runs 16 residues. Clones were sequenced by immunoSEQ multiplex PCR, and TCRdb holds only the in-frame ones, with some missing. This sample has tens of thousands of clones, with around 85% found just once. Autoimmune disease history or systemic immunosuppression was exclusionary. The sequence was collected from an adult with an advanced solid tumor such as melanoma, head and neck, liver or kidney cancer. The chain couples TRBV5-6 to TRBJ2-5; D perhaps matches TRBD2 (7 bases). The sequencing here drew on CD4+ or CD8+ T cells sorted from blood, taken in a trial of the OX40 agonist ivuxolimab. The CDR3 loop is CASSGTGRGAQETQYF. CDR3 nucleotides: TGTGCCAGCAGCGGAACAGGGAGGGGTGCGCAAGAGACCCAGTACTTC.